This is a list of T cell receptor beta chains from one sample in a study of cytomegalovirus exposure and HLA in healthy donors. Libraries were prepared by immunoSEQ multiplex PCR; TCRdb keeps only in-frame clonotypes and omits some of them. Of 95,000 to 100,000 clones detected, around 76% appear once; the ten largest clones hold around 17%. The material sequenced was PBMCs. The receptors derive from a woman aged 60-75 years in good health and CMV-seropositive. Each CDR3 is given with its conserved first and last residue. Each record gives: clone size, J gene, D gene, V gene, CDR3 protein, CDR3 DNA. D genes are given only for firm matches. Size values are once, few and many counts, or a class for expanded clones, and some rows have none.

size: -; J: TRBJ2-1; D: -; V: TRBV27; CDR3: CASSLSRPRGNEQFF; DNA: TGTGCCAGCAGTTTATCGAGACCCCGAGGGAATGAGCAGTTCTTC
size: -; J: TRBJ2-7; D: TRBD1; V: TRBV18; CDR3: CASSQLSLTGGSVGAYF; DNA: TGTGCCAGCTCACAACTCTCCTTGACAGGGGGTTCCGTGGGGGCGTACTTC
size: -; J: TRBJ1-2; D: TRBD1; V: TRBV6-5; CDR3: CASSKTGARGYTF; DNA: TGTGCCAGCAGTAAGACAGGGGCAAGGGGCTACACCTTC
size: -; J: TRBJ2-6; D: -; V: TRBV15; CDR3: CATSAHRVSGANVLTF; DNA: TGTGCCACCAGCGCCCACAGGGTATCAGGGGCCAACGTCCTGACTTTC
size: -; J: TRBJ1-2; D: -; V: TRBV27; CDR3: CASRTRGGRGYTF; DNA: TGTGCCAGCAGAACGAGGGGGGGTCGTGGCTACACCTTC
size: -; J: TRBJ2-7; D: TRBD2; V: TRBV18; CDR3: CASSPGTSGTYEQYF; DNA: TGTGCCAGCTCCCCCGGGACTAGCGGGACCTACGAGCAGTACTTC
size: -; J: TRBJ2-3; D: -; V: TRBV6-6; CDR3: CASRTAWSTDTQYF; DNA: TGTGCCAGCAGGACAGCCTGGAGCACAGATACGCAGTATTTT
size: -; J: TRBJ1-5; D: TRBD1; V: TRBV2; CDR3: CASTFDRGNSNQPQHF; DNA: TGTGCCAGCACCTTCGACAGGGGGAATAGCAATCAGCCCCAGCATTTT
size: -; J: TRBJ1-2; D: TRBD1; V: TRBV28; CDR3: CASSFGTGGSGTF; DNA: TGTGCCAGCAGTTTCGGGACAGGGGGCTCGGGCACCTTC
size: -; J: TRBJ2-7; D: TRBD1; V: TRBV5-4; CDR3: CASSRDSYEQYF; DNA: TGTGCCAGCAGCAGGGACAGCTACGAGCAGTACTTC
size: -; J: TRBJ2-7; D: -; V: TRBV28; CDR3: CASRDLNSFYEQYF; DNA: TGTGCCAGCCGGGACTTGAATTCCTTCTACGAGCAGTACTTC
size: few; J: TRBJ1-1; D: -; V: TRBV25-1; CDR3: CASEGYTEAFF; DNA: TGTGCCAGCGAGGGCTACACTGAAGCTTTCTTT
size: few; J: TRBJ2-1; D: -; V: TRBV29-1; CDR3: CSVEQKGDEQFF; DNA: TGCAGCGTTGAACAAAAGGGAGATGAGCAGTTCTTC
size: -; J: TRBJ1-1; D: TRBD1; V: TRBV19; CDR3: CASSRMSGTGNTEAFF; DNA: TGTGCCAGTAGTAGAATGAGCGGGACAGGGAACACTGAAGCTTTCTTT
size: -; J: TRBJ2-1; D: -; V: TRBV18; CDR3: CASSPLESGYNEQFF; DNA: TGTGCCAGCTCACCTTTGGAGTCGGGCTACAATGAGCAGTTCTTC
size: few; J: TRBJ1-5; D: -; V: TRBV10-3; CDR3: CAISESGAGLQPQHF; DNA: TGTGCCATCAGTGAGTCGGGGGCAGGGCTTCAGCCCCAGCATTTT
size: -; J: TRBJ1-6; D: -; V: TRBV14; CDR3: CASSQAGLSPPLHF; DNA: TGTGCCAGCAGCCAAGCAGGGTTGAGTCCCCCCCTCCACTTT
size: -; J: TRBJ1-2; D: -; V: TRBV29-1; CDR3: CSGIARGRGYTF; DNA: TGCAGTGGAATCGCCCGGGGGAGAGGCTACACCTTC
size: -; J: TRBJ2-2; D: TRBD1; V: TRBV29-1; CDR3: CSVNRGATGELFF; DNA: TGCAGCGTTAACAGGGGGGCCACCGGGGAGCTGTTTTTT
size: -; J: TRBJ1-1; D: -; V: TRBV29-1; CDR3: CSVSGDRNTEAFF; DNA: TGCAGCGTTAGCGGGGATCGGAACACTGAAGCTTTCTTT
size: -; J: TRBJ1-5; D: TRBD1; V: TRBV7-2; CDR3: CASSSGQLSNQPQHF; DNA: TGTGCCAGCAGCTCGGGACAGCTTAGCAATCAGCCCCAGCATTTT
size: -; J: TRBJ2-1; D: TRBD2; V: TRBV5-6; CDR3: CASRISGSSYNEQFF; DNA: TGTGCCAGCAGAATTAGCGGGAGCTCCTACAATGAGCAGTTCTTC